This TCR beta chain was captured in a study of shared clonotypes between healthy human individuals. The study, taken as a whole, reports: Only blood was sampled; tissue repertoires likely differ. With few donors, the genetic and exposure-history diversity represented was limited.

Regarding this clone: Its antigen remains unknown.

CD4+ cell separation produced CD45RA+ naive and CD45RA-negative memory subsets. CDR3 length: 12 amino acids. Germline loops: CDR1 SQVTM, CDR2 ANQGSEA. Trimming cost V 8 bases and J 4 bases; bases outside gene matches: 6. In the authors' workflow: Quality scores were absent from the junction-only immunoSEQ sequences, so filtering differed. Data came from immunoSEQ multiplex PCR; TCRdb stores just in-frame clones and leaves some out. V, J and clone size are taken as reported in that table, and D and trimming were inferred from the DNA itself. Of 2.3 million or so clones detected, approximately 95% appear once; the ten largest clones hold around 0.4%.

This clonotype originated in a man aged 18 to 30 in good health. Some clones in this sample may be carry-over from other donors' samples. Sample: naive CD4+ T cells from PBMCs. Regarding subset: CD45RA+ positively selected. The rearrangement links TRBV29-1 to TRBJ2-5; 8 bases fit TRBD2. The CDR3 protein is CSMSGGGETQYF. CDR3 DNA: TGCAGCATGTCGGGAGGGGGAGAGACCCAGTACTTC.